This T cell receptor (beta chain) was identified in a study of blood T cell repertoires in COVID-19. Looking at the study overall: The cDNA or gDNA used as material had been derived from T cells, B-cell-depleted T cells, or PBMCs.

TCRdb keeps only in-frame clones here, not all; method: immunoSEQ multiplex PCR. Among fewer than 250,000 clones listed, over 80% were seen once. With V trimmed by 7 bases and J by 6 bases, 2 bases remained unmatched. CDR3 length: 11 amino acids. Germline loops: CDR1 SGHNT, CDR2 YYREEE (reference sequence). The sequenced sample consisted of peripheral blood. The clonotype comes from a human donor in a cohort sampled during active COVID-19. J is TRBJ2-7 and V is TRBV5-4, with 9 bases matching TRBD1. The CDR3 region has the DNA TGTGCCAGCGGGACAGGGAGCGAGCAGTACTTC. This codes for CASGTGSEQYF.